These 27 T cell receptor beta chains originate from one sample sequenced in a study of T cell responses to AZD1222 COVID-19 vaccine. Produced via immunoSEQ multiplex PCR; TCRdb's table is partial and in-frame only. The repertoire holds over 100,000 clones, with about 86% as singletons. Sequencing was performed on peripheral blood, taken on day 0 of AZD1222 vaccination. The source is an adult in good health.

This clone is a singleton in its sample. This sequence joins TRBV6-2 or TRBV6-3 and TRBJ2-2, with TRBD2 matching 8 bases. With 6 bases clipped from V and 3 bases from J, the junction kept 9 bases outside the gene matches. The germline CDR1 and CDR2 sequences are MNHEY and SVGEGT. CDR3 size: 16 residues. As DNA, the CDR3 is TGTGCCAGCAGACCTACGGGGGGGCAGTACACCGGGGAGCTGTTTTTT. Protein: CASRPTGGQYTGELFF.

The chain combines TRBV27 with TRBJ1-1; D remains unclear. From germline, CDR1 is MNHEY and CDR2 SMNVEV (reference sequence). The CDR3 extends over 17 amino acids. V was cut by 5 bases and J by 0 bases, with 19 bases left in between. The CDR3 nucleotides read TGTGCCAGCAGTCCCCGGAGTGGATATGCCATGAACACTGAAGCTTTCTTT. Amino acid sequence: CASSPRSGYAMNTEAFF.

The CDR3 sequence is CASTGANYGYTF. CDR3 nucleotides: TGTGCCAGCACCGGGGCTAACTATGGCTACACCTTC. The chain recombines TRBV28 with TRBJ1-2; no clear D gene. Germline loops: CDR1 MDHEN, CDR2 SYDVKM. The CDR3 consists of 12 residues. V lost 7 bases to trimming and J lost 0 bases, with 6 bases between them.

This sequence joins TRBV3-1 (or the pseudogene TRBV3-2) and TRBJ1-1; a possible D gene is TRBD1 (5 bases). This CDR3 comprises 13 residues. V lost 8 bases to trimming and J lost 3 bases, with 13 bases between them. CDR1 is LGHDT, CDR2 YNNKEL, per germline (reference sequence). The CDR3 nucleotides read TGTGCCAGCGGAGGTATCAGGGACACTGAAGCTTTCTTT. It specifies CASGGIRDTEAFF.

This clone has at least ten counts. The gene calls are TRBV5-4 and TRBJ1-2; 7 nucleotides align to TRBD1. The V segment lost 1 base and the J segment 8 bases; nucleotides outside the gene matches: 14. This CDR3 is built from 16 residues. CDR1 SGHNT and CDR2 YYREEE come from the germline V gene (reference sequence). For the CDR3, the DNA is TGTGCCAGCAGCTTGCGGTCGACAGGGACCACAGGGGGCTACACCTTC. It codes for CASSLRSTGTTGGYTF.

The chain recombines TRBV7-2 with TRBJ2-7; 12 positions match TRBD2. This CDR3 contains 19 residues. CDR1 and CDR2 from the germline V gene are SGHTA and FQGNSA. The V and J ends lost 0 bases and 2 bases, in that order; junction bases with no gene match: 11. The CDR3 sequence is CASSLAASTSGGRTYEQYF. The CDR3 DNA follows: TGTGCCAGCAGCTTAGCGGCGTCAACTAGCGGGGGGCGGACCTACGAGCAGTACTTC.

J is TRBJ2-1 and V is TRBV27; a weak D match, TRBD1 (5 bases). V gave up 10 bases and J gave up 6 bases, with 13 bases separating them. The CDR3 consists of 12 residues. Germline V gene lookup returns CDR1 MNHEY and CDR2 SMNVEV (reference sequence). This CDR3 is CATYRGRNEQFF. DNA for the CDR3: TGTGCCACTTATAGGGGTCGCAATGAGCAGTTCTTC.

This chain links TRBV27 with TRBJ1-1, with 7 bases identical to TRBD1. The CDR3 length is 17 residues. Germline CDR1 MNHEY, CDR2 SMNVEV (reference sequence). V lost 5 bases to trimming and J lost 0 bases; unmatched junction nucleotides: 12. The CDR3 DNA sequence: TGTGCCAGCAGTCCCCGGGACAGCAGGAGTGTGAACACTGAAGCTTTCTTT. Translating gives CASSPRDSRSVNTEAFF.

The gene calls are TRBV5-8 and TRBJ2-7; no clear D gene. CDR1 and CDR2 (germline): SGHTS, YDEGEE. Trimming removed 0 bases at V and 3 bases at J, with 10 bases between. The CDR3 runs 14 residues. The CDR3 region is CASSLGPVGYEQYF. The CDR3 DNA follows: TGTGCCAGCAGCTTGGGGCCGGTGGGCTACGAGCAGTACTTC.

CDR3 nucleotides: TGTGCCAGCAGTAATAGGGGGAACTATGGCTACACCTTC. As protein: CASSNRGNYGYTF. J is TRBJ1-2 and V is TRBV6-5; TRBD1 is a possible D gene (6 bases). The CDR3 consists of 13 residues. Germline V gives CDR1 MNHEY, CDR2 SVGAGI. V was shortened by 5 bases and J by 2 bases, with 9 bases between the two germline ends.

V usage is TRBV9 and J usage is TRBJ2-5; TRBD1 is a possible D gene (6 bases). The V gene lost 3 bases and the J gene lost 4 bases, with 13 bases spanning the gap. The CDR3 is 14 residues long. The germline gives CDR1 SGDLS, CDR2 YYNGEE. DNA for the CDR3: TGTGCCAGCAGCGAGACCACAGGGAGAGAGACCCAGTACTTC. Translating it yields CASSETTGRETQYF.

The J gene is TRBJ1-1, the V gene TRBV14; possibly TRBD1 for D (5 bases). The germline gives CDR1 SGHDN, CDR2 FVKESK. This CDR3 has 15 residues. The V end lost 2 bases, the J end lost 4 bases, and 14 bases lay between the germline ends. CDR3 coding DNA: TGTGCCAGCAGCCAAAGCCAGGGAAAGGGCACTGAAGCTTTCTTT. This encodes CASSQSQGKGTEAFF.

This clone was found once. The chain has TRBV5-6 and TRBJ1-2, with TRBD1 as a possible D gene (6 bases). Germline V lookup: CDR1 SGHDT, CDR2 YYEEEE. This CDR3 spans 14 amino acids. Trimming pared 4 bases from V and 5 bases from J, leaving 15 bases between. The CDR3 region is CASSPGVGAYGYTF. The CDR3 DNA sequence: TGTGCCAGCAGCCCAGGGGTCGGCGCATATGGCTACACCTTC.

The chain couples TRBV5-6 to TRBJ2-5; D might be TRBD2 (5 bases). The CDR3 has 14 residues. Deletions cut 0 bases from V and 5 bases from J, with 11 bases between. Germline V gene lookup returns CDR1 SGHDT and CDR2 YYEEEE. CDR3 nucleotide sequence: TGTGCCAGCAGCTTGGGACCCACGGGGGAGACCCAGTACTTC. This translates into CASSLGPTGETQYF.

The J gene is TRBJ2-1, the V gene TRBV19, with D possibly TRBD2 on 5 matching bases. V lost 7 bases and J lost 0, with 13 bases in between. The CDR3 extends over 15 amino acids. Germline-derived CDR1 and CDR2 are LNHDA and SQIVND (reference sequence). CDR3 residues: CASKPAENSYNEQFF. The CDR3 region has the DNA TGTGCCAGTAAACCAGCGGAGAACTCCTACAATGAGCAGTTCTTC.

The rearrangement joins TRBV7-2 to TRBJ1-5; D possibly corresponds to TRBD1 (5 bases). There are 15 residues in the CDR3. Trimming left V 5 bases short and J 5 bases short, with 16 bases between. In germline, CDR1 is SGHTA, CDR2 FQGNSA. The CDR3 coding sequence is TGTGCCAGCAGCCCGAGGGTAGGGGCGGATCAGCCCCAGCATTTT. Its protein product is CASSPRVGADQPQHF.

Notes on this clone: Germline is not matched at one junction end, which may reflect a read error. The same CDR3 arises from other DNA sequences in this sample as well. V is TRBV7-7 and J is TRBJ2-3; D remains ambiguous. The CDR3 is 15 amino acids. Per the germline V gene, CDR1 is SSHAT and CDR2 is FNYEAQ (reference sequence). CDR3 DNA sequence: TGTGCTAGCAGCTTAGGGTTATCGGGCACAGATACGCAGTATTTT. The encoded protein is CASSLGLSGTDTQYF.

The chain joins TRBV19 to TRBJ2-1, with D uncertain. V was clipped by 3 bases and J by 0 bases, with 9 bases between them. Germline CDR1 is LNHDA and CDR2 is SQIVND (reference sequence). The CDR3 totals 15 residues. The CDR3 DNA reads TGTGCCAGTAGTATCGTGCAAAGCTCCTACAATGAGCAGTTCTTC. Encoded protein: CASSIVQSSYNEQFF.

The gene calls are TRBV6-2 or TRBV6-3 and TRBJ1-1; D gene uncertain. The germline V gene has CDR1 MNHEY and CDR2 SVGEGT. Trimming pared 6 bases from V and 5 bases from J, leaving 13 bases between. The CDR3 runs 13 residues. CDR3 in DNA: TGTGCCAGCAGCCCCTTCGTTGGGACTGAAGCTTTCTTT. Amino acids: CASSPFVGTEAFF.

The V and J genes are TRBV9 and TRBJ2-2, with a possible D match to TRBD1 (6 bases). This CDR3 has 16 residues. The ends were cut back, 4 bases at V and 8 bases at J, with 21 bases in the middle. Germline V gene sequence: CDR1 SGDLS, CDR2 YYNGEE. The CDR3 DNA is TGTGCCAGCAGCCCCGAAGGGGGATCGTTGGTGGGGGAGCTGTTTTTT. Residues: CASSPEGGSLVGELFF.

The chain carries TRBV7-2 and TRBJ2-7; perhaps D is TRBD1 or TRBD2 (5 bases each). CDR1 SGHTA and CDR2 FQGNSA come from the germline V gene. The ends were cut back, 4 bases at V and 2 bases at J, with 15 bases in the middle. There are 15 residues in the CDR3. The CDR3 DNA follows: TGTGCCAGCAGCTCGGGGCTTCAAAGAGCCTACGAGCAGTACTTC. It is translated as CASSSGLQRAYEQYF. Looking up the rest from reference TRBV7-2 and TRBJ2-7 gives the full variable domain: GAGVSQSPSNKVTEKGKDVELRCDPISGHTALYWYRQSLGQGLEFLIYFQGNSAPDKSGLPSDRFSAERTGGSVSTLTIQRTQQEDSAVYLCASSSGLQRAYEQYFGPGTRLTVT.

This clone was picked up one time. This chain links TRBV20-1 with TRBJ2-1; the match to TRBD2 covers 11 bases. This CDR3 has 15 amino acids. The junction had 10 bases not matched to a gene; V was cut back by 3 bases and J by 9 bases. The germline V gene has CDR1 DFQATT and CDR2 SNEGSKA (reference sequence). CDR3 sequence (DNA): TGCAGTGCTAGTTTAGCGGGGGGGCTGGGTCTTGAGCAGTTCTTC. Its protein product is CSASLAGGLGLEQFF.

The chain has TRBV27 and TRBJ2-7; 7 bases map to TRBD1. V trimming: 0 bases; J trimming: 2 bases; junction bases outside the gene matches: 13. The CDR3 is made up of 18 amino acids. The germline V gene encodes CDR1 MNHEY and CDR2 SMNVEV (reference sequence). The CDR3 spells CASSLSARIRDRPYEQYF. CDR3 coding DNA: TGTGCCAGCAGTTTATCGGCCAGAATCAGGGACAGACCCTACGAGCAGTACTTC.

This chain joins TRBV27 and TRBJ2-1; 8 positions agree with TRBD1. The V gene end was trimmed by 7 bases and the J gene end by 6 bases; junction bases not matched to a gene: 11. Germline CDR1 is MNHEY and CDR2 is SMNVEV (reference sequence). This CDR3 spans 15 amino acids. In DNA, the CDR3 is TGTGCCAGCAAGAAAACAGGACAGGGCACCAATGAGCAGTTCTTC. Translation gives CASKKTGQGTNEQFF.

This chain joins TRBV24-1 and TRBJ2-1; TRBD1 agrees at 7 bases. The CDR3 has 14 amino acids. V was pared by 6 bases and J by 1 base, with 2 bases of the junction left unmatched. Germline V gives CDR1 KGHDR, CDR2 SFDVKD. The CDR3 sequence: CATSTQGSYNEQFF. In DNA form, the CDR3 reads TGTGCCACCAGTACACAGGGGTCCTACAATGAGCAGTTCTTC.

The rearrangement uses TRBV9 and TRBJ2-5; TRBD2 might be the D (6 bases). V dropped 4 bases and J dropped 4 bases, with 20 bases sitting between them. Per the germline V gene, CDR1 is SGDLS and CDR2 is YYNGEE. The CDR3 consists of 16 residues. The CDR3 is CASSSAGGGRAETQYF. The CDR3 DNA follows: TGTGCCAGCAGCAGCGCGGGCGGAGGGCGGGCAGAGACCCAGTACTTC.

This chain joins TRBV7-3 and TRBJ2-5, with TRBD1 identical over 7 bases. The germline V gene encodes CDR1 SGHTA and CDR2 FQGTGA. The CDR3 loop spans 19 amino acids. V lost 4 bases, J lost 2 bases, and 19 bases stayed unmatched. The DNA for the CDR3 is TGTGCCAGCAGCTATAAAACCGGGACAGAACAAGGAATTCAAGAGACCCAGTACTTC. Its translation: CASSYKTGTEQGIQETQYF.